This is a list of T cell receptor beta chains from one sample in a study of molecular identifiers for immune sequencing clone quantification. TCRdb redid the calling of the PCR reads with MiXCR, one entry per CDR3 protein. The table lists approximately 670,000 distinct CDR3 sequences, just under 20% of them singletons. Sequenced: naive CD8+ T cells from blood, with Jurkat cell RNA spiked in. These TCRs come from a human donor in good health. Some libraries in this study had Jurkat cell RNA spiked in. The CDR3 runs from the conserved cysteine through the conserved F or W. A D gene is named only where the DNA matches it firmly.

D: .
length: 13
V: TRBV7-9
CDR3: CAGGLGGTDTQYF

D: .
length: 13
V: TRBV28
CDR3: CASSLNRRYEQYF

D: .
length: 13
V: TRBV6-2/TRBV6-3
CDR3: CASSYVVDTEAFF

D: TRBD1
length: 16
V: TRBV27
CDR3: CASGLLGGNGANVLTF

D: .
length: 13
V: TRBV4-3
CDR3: CASSQLDPGELFF

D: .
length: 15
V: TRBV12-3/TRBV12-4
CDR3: CASSASGSGANVLTF

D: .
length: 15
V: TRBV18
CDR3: CASSPPNRIAGTQYF

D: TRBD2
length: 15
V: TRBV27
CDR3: CASSPPVAGVRTQYF

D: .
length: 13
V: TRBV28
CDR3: CVTSRATANVLTF

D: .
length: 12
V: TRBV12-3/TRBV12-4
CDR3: CASSLGNVEQYF

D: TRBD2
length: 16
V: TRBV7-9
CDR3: CASSEERGGLQETQYF